These 8 T cell receptor beta chains were all obtained from the same sample, sequenced in a study of CD8 T cells in ankylosing spondylitis. From the 5' RACE reads, TCRdb called clonotypes with MiXCR, one entry per CDR3 protein. This table has about 270,000 distinct CDR3 sequences, under 35% appearing once. The sequenced sample consisted of blood, either unsorted or a sorted T cell fraction (not recorded which). All receptors come from a male donor with ankylosing spondylitis or in good health (not recorded which).

A few counts support this clonotype. DNA for the CDR3: TGTGCCAGCAGCCCCTCAGTCACCGGGGAGCTGTTTTTT. It encodes CASSPSVTGELFF. V usage is TRBV7-3 and J usage is TRBJ2-2; no clear D gene. V was trimmed by 5 bases and J by 4 bases, leaving 8 bases between them. CDR3 length: 13 residues. CDR1 is SGHTA, CDR2 FQGTGA, per germline.

V usage is TRBV12-3 or TRBV12-4 and J usage is TRBJ2-1; 9 bases are a match to TRBD2. V was pared by 3 bases and J by 7 bases, with 7 bases of the junction left unmatched. This CDR3 region has 15 residues. CDR3 residues: CASSFSRGGPNEQFF. The DNA for the CDR3 is TGTGCCAGCAGTTTCTCGCGGGGGGGCCCGAATGAGCAGTTCTTC.

This clonotype was detected many times. The V gene is TRBV20-1, the J gene TRBJ1-2; a possible D gene is TRBD1 (6 bases). Germline-derived CDR1 and CDR2 are DFQATT and SNEGSKA (reference sequence). CDR3 size: 10 residues. Trimming cost V 6 bases and J 9 bases, with 11 bases left between them. CDR3 nucleotides: TGCAGTGCCTGGCGGGACAGCTACACCTTC. This gives the protein CSAWRDSYTF.

CDR3 sequence: CASSPRDVGDTQYF. The CDR3 nucleotides are TGCGCCAGCAGCCCCCGGGACGTTGGAGATACGCAGTATTTT. The chain combines TRBV5-1 with TRBJ2-3; D tentatively fits TRBD1 or TRBD2 (5 bases each). The germline V gene has CDR1 SGHRS and CDR2 YFSETQ. CDR3 length: 14 amino acids. The V end lost 4 bases, the J end lost 5 bases, and 14 bases lay between the germline ends.

This sequence joins TRBV5-5 and TRBJ1-4; possibly TRBD1 for D (5 bases). V was cut by 2 bases and J by 3 bases, with 14 bases left in between. The CDR3 length is 16 residues. Looked up from germline, CDR1 is SGHKS and CDR2 is YYEKEE (reference sequence). The CDR3 region is CASSFRGLESNEKLFF. The CDR3 DNA follows: TGTGCCAGCAGCTTCCGGGGCCTAGAATCTAATGAAAAACTGTTTTTT. The complete variable domain, with remaining parts taken from reference TRBV5-5 and TRBJ1-4, reads DAGVTQSPTHLIKTRGQQVTLRCSPISGHKSVSWYQQVLGQGPQFIFQYYEKEERGRGNFPDRFSARQFPNYSSELNVNALLLGDSALYLCASSFRGLESNEKLFFGSGTQLSVL.

The J gene is TRBJ2-1, the V gene TRBV3-1, with D possibly TRBD2 on 6 matching bases. The V gene lost 0 bases and the J gene lost 1 base, with 19 bases spanning the gap. Germline assignment: CDR1 LGHDT and CDR2 YNNKEL (reference sequence). The CDR3 has 19 residues. The CDR3 DNA reads as TGTGCCAGCAGCCAAGACCTAGGGACTTTCGGATCGTCCTACAATGAGCAGTTCTTC. Residues: CASSQDLGTFGSSYNEQFF.

This rearrangement joins TRBV6-4 to TRBJ2-3, with 10 bases matching TRBD1. This CDR3 contains 16 residues. The V gene's germline CDR1 is MRHNA and CDR2 SNTAGT. V gave up 5 bases and J gave up 2 bases; unmatched junction bases: 7. CDR3 sequence (DNA): TGTGCCAGCAGTAACGACAGGGGGCCTAACACAGATACGCAGTATTTT. Residues: CASSNDRGPNTDTQYF.

This clonotype was seen more than once but under ten times. In DNA form, the CDR3 reads TGCAGTGCTAGAGTAGCGGGGGTCCCCACAGATACGCAGTATTTT. This codes for CSARVAGVPTDTQYF. The chain joins TRBV20-1 to TRBJ2-3; TRBD2 matches at 9 bases. The CDR3 has 15 amino acids. From germline, CDR1 is DFQATT and CDR2 SNEGSKA (reference sequence). V was clipped by 1 base and J by 2 bases; unmatched bases: 4.